This T cell receptor beta chain derives from a study of blood T cell repertoires in COVID-19. The overall study: Researchers got acute and convalescent COVID-19 samples from the United States, Italy and Spain.

Measured with immunoSEQ multiplex PCR; TCRdb has only the in-frame clones, and not every one. Of around 280,000 clones listed, around 90% are singletons. The study drew participants aged about 18 to 95 years from 20 to 30 US areas. Clinical histories supplied by participants themselves formed the basis of cohort assignment. Cohort 3 recovered donors had two negative PCRs, clearance, or symptom resolution. There are 15 residues in the CDR3. Germline CDR1 SEHNR, CDR2 FQNEAQ (reference sequence). The V gene lost 5 bases and the J gene lost 2 bases, with 15 bases spanning the gap. The TCR comes from a woman aged 40-49 years who had recovered from COVID-19. The sample consisted of PBMCs or T cells enriched from blood (not recorded which). V usage is TRBV7-9 and J usage is TRBJ1-1; D ambiguous. The CDR3 DNA follows: TGTGCCAGCAGCCGGGAGGGTGGGTTCAACACTGAAGCTTTCTTT. Translated, it gives CASSREGGFNTEAFF.